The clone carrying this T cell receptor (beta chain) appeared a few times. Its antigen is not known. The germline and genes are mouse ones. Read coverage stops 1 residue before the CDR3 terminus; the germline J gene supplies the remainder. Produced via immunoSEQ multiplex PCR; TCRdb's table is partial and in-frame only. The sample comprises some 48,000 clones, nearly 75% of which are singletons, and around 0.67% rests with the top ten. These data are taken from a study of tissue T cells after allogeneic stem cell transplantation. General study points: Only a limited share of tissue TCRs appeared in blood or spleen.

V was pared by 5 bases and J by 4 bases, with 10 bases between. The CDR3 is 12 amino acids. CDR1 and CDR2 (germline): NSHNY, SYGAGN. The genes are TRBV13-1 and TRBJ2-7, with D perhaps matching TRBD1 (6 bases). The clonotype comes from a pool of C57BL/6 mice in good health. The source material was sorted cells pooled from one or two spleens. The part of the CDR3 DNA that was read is TGTGCCAGCAGCAAGGGACAATATGAACAGTAC. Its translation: CASSKGQYEQY. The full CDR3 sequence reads CASSKGQYEQYF.